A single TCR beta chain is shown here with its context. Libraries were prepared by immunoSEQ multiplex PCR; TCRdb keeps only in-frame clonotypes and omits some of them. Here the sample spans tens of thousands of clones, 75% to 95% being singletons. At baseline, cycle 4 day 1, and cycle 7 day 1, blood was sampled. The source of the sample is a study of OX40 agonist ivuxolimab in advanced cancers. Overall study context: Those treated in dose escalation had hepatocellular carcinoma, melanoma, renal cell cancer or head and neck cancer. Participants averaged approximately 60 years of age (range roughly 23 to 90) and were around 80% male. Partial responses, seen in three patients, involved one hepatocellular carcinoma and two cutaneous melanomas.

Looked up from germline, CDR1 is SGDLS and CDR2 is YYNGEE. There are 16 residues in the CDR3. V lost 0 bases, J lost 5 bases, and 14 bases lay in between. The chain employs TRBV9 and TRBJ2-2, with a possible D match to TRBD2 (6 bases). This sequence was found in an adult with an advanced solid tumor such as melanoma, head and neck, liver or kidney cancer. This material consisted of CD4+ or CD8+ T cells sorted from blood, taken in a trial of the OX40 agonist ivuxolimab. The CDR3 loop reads CASSVGGSGRTGELFF. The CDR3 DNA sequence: TGTGCCAGCAGCGTAGGCGGTAGCGGAAGAACCGGGGAGCTGTTTTTT.